A single sample is the source of the 5 T cell receptor beta chains below, sequenced in a study of PD-1 blockade in classical Hodgkin lymphoma. Each and every patient relapsed after autologous stem cell transplantation, and patients got differing brentuximab vedotin exposure. Assay: immunoSEQ multiplex PCR; the TCRdb copy retains only in-frame clones and omits some. The sample yields 110,000 or so clones, roughly nine tenths seen once. The sequencing used peripheral blood mononuclear cells (PBMCs), collected before the second cycle of nivolumab. These receptors were collected from a human donor with classical Hodgkin lymphoma.

This chain links TRBV2 with TRBJ2-4; possibly TRBD1 for D (5 bases). Trimming shortened V by 6 bases and J by 0 bases, and 12 bases separated the two germline ends. In germline, CDR1 is SNHLY, CDR2 FYNNEI. CDR3 length: 15 residues. CDR3 bases: TGTGCCAGCAGGGACCGACAGTTAGCCAAAAACATTCAGTACTTC. Protein product: CASRDRQLAKNIQYF.

The V gene is TRBV5-1, the J gene TRBJ2-7; 8 positions match TRBD1. After removal of 5 bases from V and 5 bases from J, the junction contained 6 bases not matched to a gene. Germline loops: CDR1 SGHRS, CDR2 YFSETQ. The CDR3 is 13 amino acids. The CDR3 loop reads CASRDRARDEQYF. The CDR3, as DNA: TGCGCCAGCAGGGACAGGGCCCGGGACGAGCAGTACTTC.

V is TRBV7-9 and J is TRBJ1-3, with 8 bases identical to TRBD1. V lost 8 bases to trimming and J lost 0 bases; unmatched junction nucleotides: 15. There are 18 residues in the CDR3. Germline V gene data show CDR1 as SEHNR and CDR2 as FQNEAQ (reference sequence). The CDR3 spells CASRGGAVDRASGNTIYF. The CDR3 bases are TGTGCCAGCCGGGGAGGAGCAGTGGACAGGGCCTCTGGAAACACCATATATTTT.

The chain carries TRBV29-1 and TRBJ2-1, with 10 bases that match TRBD2. Germline loops: CDR1 SQVTM, CDR2 ANQGSEA. With 8 bases clipped from V and 3 bases from J, the junction kept 7 bases outside the gene matches. This CDR3 has 14 residues. This CDR3 reads CSLTLAGYYNEQFF. CDR3 coding DNA: TGCAGCCTCACACTAGCGGGGTACTACAATGAGCAGTTCTTC.

The chain uses TRBV30 and TRBJ2-7; D unresolved. Germline assignment: CDR1 GTSNPN and CDR2 SVGIG (reference sequence). The V and J ends lost 2 bases and 1 base respectively, with 9 bases between them. The CDR3 length is 13 residues. DNA for the CDR3: TGTGCCTGGAGTAGAGGCAGTTCCTACGAGCAGTACTTC. Amino acid sequence: CAWSRGSSYEQYF.